Sequencing of this T cell receptor beta chain was carried out in a study of cytotoxic CD8 clonotypes in ibrutinib-treated CLL. As for the study in general: Response specimens were obtained following a median treatment duration of approximately 12 months, with a range of 6 to 36.

Details on this clone: Its matching antigen is unknown.

Measured with immunoSEQ multiplex PCR; TCRdb has only the in-frame clones, and not every one. The table shows about 40,000 clones, with 60% to 75% occurring only once. General study results and limits: Baseline levels were approached again at progression, after clonality had risen at ibrutinib response.

Between the trimmed V and J ends, which lost 4 bases and 4 bases, there was a span of 4 bases. CDR3 size: 12 residues. The V gene's germline CDR1 is SNHLY and CDR2 FYNNEI. Material: PBMCs, obtained at disease progression, from a patient treated with ibrutinib. The chain links TRBV2 to TRBJ2-2; D is unclear. The origin of this receptor is a human donor with chronic lymphocytic leukemia. CDR3 protein: CASSGSTGELFF. CDR3 coding DNA: TGTGCCAGCAGTGGTAGCACCGGGGAGCTGTTTTTT.